The clone carrying this TCR beta chain is termed hyperexpanded. These data come from a study of blood T cell repertoires in COVID-19. Study as a whole: The cDNA or gDNA used as material had been derived from T cells, B-cell-depleted T cells, or PBMCs.

Original methodology: Amplified reference gene primers provided the basis for estimating nucleated cell counts. Assay: immunoSEQ multiplex PCR; the TCRdb copy retains only in-frame clones and omits some. V, J and clone size are those of that table, while D and trimming were read from the DNA. The sample has under 70,000 clones; roughly 84% are singletons. The CDR3 extends over 15 amino acids. This TCR came from a woman aged 80 or over with acute or convalescent COVID-19. Sequencing was done on a sample of peripheral blood. The chain carries TRBV21-1 and TRBJ2-7; the D segment call TRBD2 is taken from the table without a DNA check. TRBV21-1 is a recognized pseudogene. The CDR3 region is CASSKDGGSSYEQYF. Here the CDR3 DNA reads TGTGCCAGCAGCAAAGACGGGGGATCCTCCTACGAGCAGTACTTC.